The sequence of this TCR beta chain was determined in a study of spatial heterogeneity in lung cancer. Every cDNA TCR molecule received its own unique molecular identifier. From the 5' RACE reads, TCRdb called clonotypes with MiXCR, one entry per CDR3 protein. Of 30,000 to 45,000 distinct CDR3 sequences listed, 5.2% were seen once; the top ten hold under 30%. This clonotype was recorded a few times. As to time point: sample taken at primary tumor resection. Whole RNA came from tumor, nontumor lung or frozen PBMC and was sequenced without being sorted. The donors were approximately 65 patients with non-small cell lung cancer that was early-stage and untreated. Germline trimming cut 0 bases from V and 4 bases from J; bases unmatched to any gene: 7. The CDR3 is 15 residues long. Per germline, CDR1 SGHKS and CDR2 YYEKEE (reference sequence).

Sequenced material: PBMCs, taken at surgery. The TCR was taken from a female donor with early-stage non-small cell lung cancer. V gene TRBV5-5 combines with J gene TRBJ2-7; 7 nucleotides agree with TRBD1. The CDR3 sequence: CASSLAGGVSYEQYF. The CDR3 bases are TGTGCCAGCAGCTTGGCAGGGGGTGTCTCGTACGAGCAGTACTTC.